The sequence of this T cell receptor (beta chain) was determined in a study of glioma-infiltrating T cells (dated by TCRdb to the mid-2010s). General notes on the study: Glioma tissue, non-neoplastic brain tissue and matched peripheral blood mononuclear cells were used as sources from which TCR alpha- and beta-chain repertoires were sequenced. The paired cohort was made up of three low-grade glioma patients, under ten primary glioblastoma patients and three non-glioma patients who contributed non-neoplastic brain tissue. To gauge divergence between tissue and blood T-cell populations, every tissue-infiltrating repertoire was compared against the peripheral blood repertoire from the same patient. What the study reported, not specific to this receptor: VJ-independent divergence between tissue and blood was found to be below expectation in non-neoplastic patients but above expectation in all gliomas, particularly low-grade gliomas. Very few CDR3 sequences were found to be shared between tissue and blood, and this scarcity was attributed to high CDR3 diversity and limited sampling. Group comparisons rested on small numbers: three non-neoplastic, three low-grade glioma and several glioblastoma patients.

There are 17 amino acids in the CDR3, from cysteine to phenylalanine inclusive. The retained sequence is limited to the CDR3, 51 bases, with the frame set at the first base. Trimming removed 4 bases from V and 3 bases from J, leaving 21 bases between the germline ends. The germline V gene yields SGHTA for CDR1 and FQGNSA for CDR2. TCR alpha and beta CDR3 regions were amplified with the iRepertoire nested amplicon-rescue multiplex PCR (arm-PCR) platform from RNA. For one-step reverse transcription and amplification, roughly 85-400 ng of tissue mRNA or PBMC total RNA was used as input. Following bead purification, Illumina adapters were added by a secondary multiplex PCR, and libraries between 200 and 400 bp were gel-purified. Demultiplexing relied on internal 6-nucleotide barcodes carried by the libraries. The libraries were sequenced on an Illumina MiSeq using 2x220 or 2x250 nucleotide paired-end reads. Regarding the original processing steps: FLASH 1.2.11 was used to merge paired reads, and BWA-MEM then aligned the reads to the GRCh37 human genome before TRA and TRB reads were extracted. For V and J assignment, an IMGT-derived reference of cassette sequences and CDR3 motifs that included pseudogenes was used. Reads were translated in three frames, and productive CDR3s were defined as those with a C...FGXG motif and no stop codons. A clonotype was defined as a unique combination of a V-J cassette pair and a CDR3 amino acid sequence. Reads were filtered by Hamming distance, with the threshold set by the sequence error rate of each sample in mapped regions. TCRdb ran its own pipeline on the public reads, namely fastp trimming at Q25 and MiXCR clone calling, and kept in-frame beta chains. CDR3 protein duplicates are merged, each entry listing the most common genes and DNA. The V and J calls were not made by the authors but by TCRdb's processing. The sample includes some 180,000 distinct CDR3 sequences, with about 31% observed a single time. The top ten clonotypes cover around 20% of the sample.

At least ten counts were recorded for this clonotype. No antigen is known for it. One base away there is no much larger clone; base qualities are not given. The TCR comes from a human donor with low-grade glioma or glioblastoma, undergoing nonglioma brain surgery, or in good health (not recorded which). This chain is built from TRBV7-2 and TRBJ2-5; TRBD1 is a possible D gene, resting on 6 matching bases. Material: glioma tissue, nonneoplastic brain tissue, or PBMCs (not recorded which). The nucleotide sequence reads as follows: TGTGCCAGCAGCTCGACCCCCCCGGGACAAGGAGAAGAGACCCAGTACTTC. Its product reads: CASSSTPPGQGEETQYF.